This T cell receptor (beta chain) originates from a study of cytomegalovirus exposure and HLA in healthy donors. Overall study results and limits: In vitro work confirmed that three CMV-associated chains recognize CMV antigens. For TCR beta chains, V- and J-gene trimming was later linked to a missense DCLRE1C variant. TCR sequences were mostly rare, though some public TCRs occurred in many donors.

Researchers ran the PCR with 60 Vbeta and 13 Jbeta primers. Repertoires were generated with immunoSEQ multiplex PCR, while TCRdb's copy carries only in-frame clones and drops some. The repertoire consists of 60,000 to 85,000 clones, with about 66% occurring once and the leading ten covering roughly 5.2%. A word on this clone: The antigen is undetermined.

Germline assignment: CDR1 MNHEY and CDR2 SVGAGI. The V and J ends lost 2 bases and 9 bases respectively, with 5 bases between them. The CDR3 contains 12 residues. The clonotype comes from a man between 60 and 70 years old in good health and CMV-seropositive. The chain links TRBV6-5 to TRBJ1-6; D unresolved. The source material was PBMCs. The CDR3 sequence: CASSYPGSPLHF. The CDR3 DNA follows: TGTGCCAGCAGTTACCCGGGTTCACCCCTCCACTTT.